In its sample, the clone carrying this T cell receptor beta chain was seen a few times. Antigen specificity is unknown. This was the immunoSEQ version 4 assay in survey mode. Template was genomic DNA at roughly 9.3 ng/uL, with up to about 1 ug used per sample. Profiled with immunoSEQ multiplex PCR; TCRdb holds only in-frame clones, not every one. This table holds approximately 19,000 clones, almost 65% found once. This sample is drawn from a study of persistence of HIV-infected CD4 T cells. The stimulus was lysate of CMV-infected fibroblasts, roughly 10 ug/mL. CD4+ T cells upregulating both CD40 ligand and CD69 were sorted as responding cells. Anti-CD28/CD49d costimulation, CD40-blocking antibody and enfuvirtide were given to CD8-depleted PBMCs for roughly 19 hours. The germline V gene has CDR1 SGDLS and CDR2 YYNGEE. The junction had 6 bases not matched to a gene; V was cut back by 3 bases and J by 3 bases. The CDR3 length is 15 residues.

This receptor was obtained from an adult woman with HIV who was CMV-seropositive. This rearrangement joins TRBV9 to TRBJ1-5; 7 nucleotides match TRBD1. The sample consisted of CD4+ T cells sorted from PBMCs after approximately 19-hour stimulation, taken from a patient who received antiretroviral therapy. The CDR3 DNA follows: TGTGCCAGCAGCGAGGCCGACAGGGACAATCAGCCCCAGCATTTT. Protein: CASSEADRDNQPQHF.